This TCR beta chain was profiled in a study of blood T cell repertoires in COVID-19. Study at large: Some COVID-19 samples were acute and others convalescent; all came from the United States, Italy and Spain. Nucleic acid was either cDNA or gDNA, and it came from T cells, B-cell-depleted T cells, or PBMCs.

In germline, CDR1 is SEHNR, CDR2 FQNEAQ (reference sequence). The CDR3 consists of 15 residues. The V and J ends lost 5 bases and 4 bases, in that order; junction bases with no gene match: 4. Methods used by the authors: Cell counts per sample came from amplifying reference gene primers. The data were produced by immunoSEQ multiplex PCR, yet TCRdb's version contains in-frame clones alone and is incomplete. From that table come the V and J calls and clone size; the DNA was used to work out D and trimming. The sample records about 220,000 clones, over 75% being singletons. This clone was detected ten times or more. Two negative PCRs, clearance, or symptom resolution characterized the recovered Cohort 3 donors.

Sample: PBMCs or T cells enriched from blood (not recorded which). The chain has TRBV7-9 and TRBJ1-4, with 10 bases fitting TRBD1. The clonotype originates from a woman aged 55-75 years who had recovered from COVID-19. CDR3 protein: CASSNWDRGNEKLFF. DNA of the CDR3: TGTGCCAGCAGCAATTGGGACAGGGGTAATGAAAAACTGTTTTTT. Complete variable domain (other parts from reference TRBV7-9 and TRBJ1-4): DTGVSQNPRHKITKRGQNVTFRCDPISEHNRLYWYRQTLGQGPEFLTYFQNEAQLEKSRLLSDRFSAERPKGSFSTLEIQRTEQGDSAMYLCASSNWDRGNEKLFFGSGTQLSVL.